This TCR beta chain was sequenced during a study of CD8 T cells in Susac syndrome. The CDR3 loop spans 15 amino acids. Germline loops: CDR1 LGHNA, CDR2 YNFKEQ. With 4 bases clipped from V and 3 bases from J, the junction kept 7 bases outside the gene matches. Random hexamers were used to reverse transcribe roughly 0.5 to 1 ug of RNA. In TCRdb, the immunoSEQ multiplex PCR reads were re-called with MiXCR into one record per CDR3 protein. This repertoire shows about 300,000 distinct CDR3 sequences, approximately 90% found once; its top ten account for less than 0.08%. This clonotype was detected once. The chain employs TRBV4-2 and TRBJ2-3; TRBD1 matches at 7 bases. This receptor was obtained from a human donor with multiple sclerosis. Sequencing used CD4+ T cells from PBMCs. Written as DNA, the CDR3 is TGTGCCAGCAGCCCGTCGGGACAGCTTACAGATACGCAGTATTTT. Its protein product is CASSPSGQLTDTQYF.